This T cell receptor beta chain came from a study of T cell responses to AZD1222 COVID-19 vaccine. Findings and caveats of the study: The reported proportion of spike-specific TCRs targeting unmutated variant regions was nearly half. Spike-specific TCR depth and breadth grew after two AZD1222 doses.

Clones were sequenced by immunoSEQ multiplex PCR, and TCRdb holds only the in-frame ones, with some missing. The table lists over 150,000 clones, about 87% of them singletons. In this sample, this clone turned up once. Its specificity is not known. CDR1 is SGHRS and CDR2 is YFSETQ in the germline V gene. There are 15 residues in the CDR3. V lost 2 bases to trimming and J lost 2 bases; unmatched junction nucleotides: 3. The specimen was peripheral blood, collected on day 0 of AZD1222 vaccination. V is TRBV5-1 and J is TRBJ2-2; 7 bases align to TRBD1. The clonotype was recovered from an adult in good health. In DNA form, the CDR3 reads TGCGCCAGCAGCTTCCAAGGGGGCAACACCGGGGAGCTGTTTTTT. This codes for CASSFQGGNTGELFF.